The clone carrying this T cell receptor beta chain appeared once. Other DNA sequences in this specimen translate into the identical CDR3. The CDR3 contains 15 residues. In germline, CDR1 is SGDLS, CDR2 YYNGEE. V was shortened by 3 bases and J by 6 bases, with 18 bases between the two germline ends. Some clones are missing from TCRdb's copy, which holds only in-frame ones; the method was immunoSEQ multiplex PCR. The sample lists tens of thousands of clones, around 70% occurring once. As to time point: cycle 4 day 1 (C4D1), after less than seven weeks of nivolumab. Each patient relapsed following autologous stem cell transplantation, and prior brentuximab vedotin exposure differed. The data were taken from a study of PD-1 blockade in classical Hodgkin lymphoma. Study as a whole: Nivolumab 3 mg/kg was given intravenously every 2 weeks.

The sequencing here drew on peripheral blood mononuclear cells (PBMCs), taken before the fourth cycle of nivolumab. The source of this sequence is a human donor with classical Hodgkin lymphoma. V usage is TRBV9 and J usage is TRBJ1-2, with D maybe TRBD1 (6 bases). CDR3 sequence: CASSGTRQELDGYTF. The DNA for the CDR3 is TGTGCCAGCAGCGGCACAAGACAGGAGTTGGATGGCTACACCTTC. The variable domain in full, with the rest retrieved from reference TRBV9 and TRBJ1-2, is DSGVTQTPKHLITATGQRVTLRCSPRSGDLSVYWYQQSLDQGLQFLIQYYNGEERAKGNILERFSAQQFPDLHSELNLSSLELGDSALYFCASSGTRQELDGYTFGSGTRLTVV.